What follows describes a single T cell receptor (beta chain). These data belong to a study of CD8 T cells in Susac syndrome. Purification of the CD8+ and CD4+ T cells relied on negative isolation, and TEMRA cells underwent FACS enrichment. Roughly 0.45 to 1 ug RNA was reverse transcribed with random hexamers. Amplification of TCR beta CDR3 spanned 54 Vbeta and 13 Jbeta via immunoSEQ multiplex PCR. Each CDR3 protein gets one entry after TCRdb re-called the immunoSEQ multiplex PCR reads with MiXCR. The table has about 25,000 distinct CDR3 sequences, 94% seen once. This TCR was sampled from a human donor in good health. The source material was CD8+ T cells from PBMCs.

DNA of the CDR3: TGTGCCAGCAGCGTCGAAGGACAGTCGGTTTCACCCCTCCACTTT. Protein sequence: CASSVEGQSVSPLHF. The rearrangement uses TRBV7-2 and TRBJ1-6; tentative D call: TRBD1 (6 bases). CDR1 and CDR2 (germline): SGHTA, FQGNSA. Trimming stripped 5 bases from V and 9 bases from J, with 17 bases between. This CDR3 region has 15 residues.